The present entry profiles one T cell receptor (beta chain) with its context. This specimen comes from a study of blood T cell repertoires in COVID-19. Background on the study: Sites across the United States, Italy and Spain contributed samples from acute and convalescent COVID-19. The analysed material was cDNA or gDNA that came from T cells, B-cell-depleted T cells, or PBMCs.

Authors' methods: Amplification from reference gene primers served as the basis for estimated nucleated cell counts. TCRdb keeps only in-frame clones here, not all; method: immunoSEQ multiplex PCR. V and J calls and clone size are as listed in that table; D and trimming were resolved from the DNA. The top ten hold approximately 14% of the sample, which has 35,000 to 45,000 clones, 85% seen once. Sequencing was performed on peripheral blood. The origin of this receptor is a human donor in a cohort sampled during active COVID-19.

Here the CDR3 DNA reads TGTGCCAGCAGCCAAGGAGTTCAGGGGGGTAATGAAAAACTGTTTTTT. This gives the protein CASSQGVQGGNEKLFF. The chain combines TRBV4-2 with TRBJ1-4; 7 nucleotides match TRBD1. V lost 1 base and J lost 4; bases outside the gene matches: 6. The CDR3 sequence is 16 residues long. Germline-derived CDR1 and CDR2 are LGHNA and YNFKEQ.